This paragraph covers one TCR beta chain sequence. Its specificity is unknown. With a much larger clone just one base away, this may be a read error. This sample is part of a study of Graves' ophthalmopathy and Graves' hyperthyroidism. General study findings and limits: Blood was where most expanded thyroid clonotypes above 0.001 frequency also turned up.

Uncontrolled infections, other autoimmune diseases, pregnancy or lactation barred patients from enrollment. The authors isolated PBMCs from around 10 ml of fresh peripheral blood. Per the germline V gene, CDR1 is SEHNR and CDR2 is FQNEAQ (reference sequence). The CDR3 consists of 14 residues. RNA transcripts served as template for amplifying TCR beta CDR3 sequences. HTBI primers were employed in first-round RT-PCR, then a second-round multiplex PCR followed. A single record per CDR3 protein comes from TCRdb applying MiXCR to the multiplex PCR reads. Of hundreds of thousands of distinct CDR3 sequences listed, roughly two fifths are singletons.

This receptor was obtained from an adult man with Graves' ophthalmopathy. V usage is TRBV7-9 and J usage is TRBJ1-2; 9 bases map to TRBD1. The sequencing input was peripheral blood. CDR3 sequence: CAISTGQGHYGYTF. CDR3 sequence (DNA): TGTGCCATCAGCACGGGACAGGGCCACTATGGCTACACCTTC.